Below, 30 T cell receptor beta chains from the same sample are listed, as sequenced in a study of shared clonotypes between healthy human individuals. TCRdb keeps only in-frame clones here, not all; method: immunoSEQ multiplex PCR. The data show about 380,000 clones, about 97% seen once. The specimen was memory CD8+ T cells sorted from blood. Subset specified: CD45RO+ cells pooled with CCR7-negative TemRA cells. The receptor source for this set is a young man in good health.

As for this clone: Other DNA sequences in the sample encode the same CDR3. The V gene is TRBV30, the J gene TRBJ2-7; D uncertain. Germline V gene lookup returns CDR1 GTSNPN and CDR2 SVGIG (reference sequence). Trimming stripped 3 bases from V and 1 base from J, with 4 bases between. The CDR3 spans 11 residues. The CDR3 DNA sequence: TGTGCCTGGAGCCGTTCCTACGAGCAGTACTTC. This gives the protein CAWSRSYEQYF.

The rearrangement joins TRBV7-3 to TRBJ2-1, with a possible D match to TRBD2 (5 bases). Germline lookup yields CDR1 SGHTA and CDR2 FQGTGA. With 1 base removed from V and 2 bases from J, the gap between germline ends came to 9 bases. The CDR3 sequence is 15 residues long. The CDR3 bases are TGTGCCAGCAGCTTAAGCGGAGGAGCCTACAATGAGCAGTTCTTC. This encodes CASSLSGGAYNEQFF.

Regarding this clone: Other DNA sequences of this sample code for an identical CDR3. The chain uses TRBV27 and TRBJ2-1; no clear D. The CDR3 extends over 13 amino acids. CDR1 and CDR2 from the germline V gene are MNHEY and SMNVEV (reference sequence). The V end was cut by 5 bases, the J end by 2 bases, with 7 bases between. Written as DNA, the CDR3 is TGTGCCAGCAGTAGAAGGCCCTACAATGAGCAGTTCTTC. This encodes CASSRRPYNEQFF.

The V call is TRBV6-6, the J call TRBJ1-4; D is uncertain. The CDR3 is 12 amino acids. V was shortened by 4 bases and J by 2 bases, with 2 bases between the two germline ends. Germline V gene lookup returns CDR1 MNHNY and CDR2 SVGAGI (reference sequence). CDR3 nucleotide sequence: TGTGCCAGCAGTTGGACTAATGAAAAACTGTTTTTT. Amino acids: CASSWTNEKLFF.

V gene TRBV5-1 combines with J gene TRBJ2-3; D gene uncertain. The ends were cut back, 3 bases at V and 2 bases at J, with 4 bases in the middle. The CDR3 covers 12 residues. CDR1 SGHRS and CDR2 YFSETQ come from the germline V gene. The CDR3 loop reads CASSWDTDTQYF. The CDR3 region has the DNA TGCGCCAGCAGCTGGGACACAGATACGCAGTATTTT. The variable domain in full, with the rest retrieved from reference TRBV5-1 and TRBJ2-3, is KAGVTQTPRYLIKTRGQQVTLSCSPISGHRSVSWYQQTPGQGLQFLFEYFSETQRNKGNFPGRFSGRQFSNSRSEMNVSTLELGDSALYLCASSWDTDTQYFGPGTRLTVL.

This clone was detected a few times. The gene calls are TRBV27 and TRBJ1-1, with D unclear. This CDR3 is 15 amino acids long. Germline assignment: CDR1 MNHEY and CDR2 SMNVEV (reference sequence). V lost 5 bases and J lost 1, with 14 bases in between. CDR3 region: CASSRPGIGNTEAFF. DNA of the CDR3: TGTGCCAGCAGTCGCCCAGGAATAGGGAACACTGAAGCTTTCTTT.

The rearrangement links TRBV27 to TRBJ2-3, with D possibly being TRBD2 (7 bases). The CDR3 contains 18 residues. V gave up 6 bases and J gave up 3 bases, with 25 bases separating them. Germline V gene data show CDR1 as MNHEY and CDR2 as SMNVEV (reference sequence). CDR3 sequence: CASSRLPIGGETTDTQYF. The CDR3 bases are TGTGCCAGCAGCCGACTCCCAATAGGGGGGGAGACGACAGATACGCAGTATTTT.

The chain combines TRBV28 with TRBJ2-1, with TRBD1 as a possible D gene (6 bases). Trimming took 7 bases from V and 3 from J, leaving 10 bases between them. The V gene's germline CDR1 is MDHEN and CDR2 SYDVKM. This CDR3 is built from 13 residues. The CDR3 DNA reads TGTGCCAGCAACCTGGACAGCTACAATGAGCAGTTCTTC. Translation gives CASNLDSYNEQFF.

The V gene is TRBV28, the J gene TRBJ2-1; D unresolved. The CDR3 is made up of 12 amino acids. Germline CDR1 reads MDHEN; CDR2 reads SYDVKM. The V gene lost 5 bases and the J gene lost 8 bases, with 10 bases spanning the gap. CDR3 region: CASSEFRDEQFF. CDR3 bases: TGTGCCAGCAGTGAGTTCCGAGATGAGCAGTTCTTC.

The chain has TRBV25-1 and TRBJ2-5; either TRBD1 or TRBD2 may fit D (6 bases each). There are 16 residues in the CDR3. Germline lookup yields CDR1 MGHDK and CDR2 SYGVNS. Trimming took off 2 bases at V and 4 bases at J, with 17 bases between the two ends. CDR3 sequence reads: CASSETGAQVRETQYF. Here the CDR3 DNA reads TGTGCCAGCAGTGAAACGGGGGCGCAAGTACGAGAGACCCAGTACTTC.

The CDR3 spells CASSFDRGPSNQPQHF. The CDR3 nucleotides read TGTGCCAGCAGCTTTGACAGGGGGCCCAGCAATCAGCCCCAGCATTTT. The V and J genes are TRBV7-2 and TRBJ1-5; the match to TRBD1 covers 10 bases. V shed 3 bases, J shed 1 base, and the junction held 3 bases outside the gene matches. Looked up from germline, CDR1 is SGHTA and CDR2 is FQGNSA. This CDR3 is built from 16 residues. The variable domain in full, completed from reference TRBV7-2 and TRBJ1-5, reads GAGVSQSPSNKVTEKGKDVELRCDPISGHTALYWYRQSLGQGLEFLIYFQGNSAPDKSGLPSDRFSAERTGGSVSTLTIQRTQQEDSAVYLCASSFDRGPSNQPQHFGDGTRLSIL.

CDR3 DNA: TGTGCCAGCAGCCCTCAGGGGTCTAGCGGAAGCTCCTACAATGAGCAGTTCTTC. It codes for CASSPQGSSGSSYNEQFF. The rearrangement links TRBV7-9 to TRBJ2-1; D is perhaps TRBD2 (7 bases). Between the trimmed V and J ends, which lost 5 bases and 0 bases, there was a span of 20 bases. The germline V gene encodes CDR1 SEHNR and CDR2 FQNEAQ (reference sequence). The CDR3 is 18 amino acids.

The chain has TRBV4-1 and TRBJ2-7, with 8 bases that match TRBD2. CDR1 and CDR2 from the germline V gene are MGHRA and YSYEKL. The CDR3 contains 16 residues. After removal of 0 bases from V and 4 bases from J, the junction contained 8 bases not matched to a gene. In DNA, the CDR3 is TGCGCCAGCAGCCAAGATCCCGGCGGGAGGTTGTACGAGCAGTACTTC. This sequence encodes CASSQDPGGRLYEQYF.

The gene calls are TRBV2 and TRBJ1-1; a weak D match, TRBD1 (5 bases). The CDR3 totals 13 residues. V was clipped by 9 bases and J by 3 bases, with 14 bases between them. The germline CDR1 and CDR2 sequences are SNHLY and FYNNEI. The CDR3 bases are TGTGCCAGACTCCGGGACTGGGACACTGAAGCTTTCTTT. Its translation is CARLRDWDTEAFF.

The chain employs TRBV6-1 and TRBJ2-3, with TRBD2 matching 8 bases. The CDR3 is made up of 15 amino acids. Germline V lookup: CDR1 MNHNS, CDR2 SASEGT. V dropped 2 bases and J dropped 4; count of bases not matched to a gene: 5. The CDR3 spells CASSEPGLGADTQYF. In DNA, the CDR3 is TGTGCCAGCAGTGAACCGGGACTAGGTGCAGATACGCAGTATTTT.

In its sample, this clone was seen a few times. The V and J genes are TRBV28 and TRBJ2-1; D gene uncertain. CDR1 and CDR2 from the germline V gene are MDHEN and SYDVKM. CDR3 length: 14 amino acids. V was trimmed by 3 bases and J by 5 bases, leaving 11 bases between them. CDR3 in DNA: TGTGCCAGCAGTTTGTTGAGGCCCGACAATGAGCAGTTCTTC. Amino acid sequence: CASSLLRPDNEQFF.

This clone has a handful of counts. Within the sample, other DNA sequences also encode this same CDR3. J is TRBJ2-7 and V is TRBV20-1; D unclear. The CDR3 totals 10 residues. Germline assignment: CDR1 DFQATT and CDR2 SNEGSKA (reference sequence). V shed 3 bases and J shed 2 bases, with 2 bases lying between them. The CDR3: CSASTYEQYF. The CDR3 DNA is TGCAGTGCTAGCACCTACGAGCAGTACTTC.

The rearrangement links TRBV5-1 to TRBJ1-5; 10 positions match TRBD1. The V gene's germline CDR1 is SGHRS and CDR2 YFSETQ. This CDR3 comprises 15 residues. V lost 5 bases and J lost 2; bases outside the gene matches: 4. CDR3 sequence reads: CASRPGTGGNQPQHF. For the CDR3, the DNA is TGCGCCAGCAGGCCCGGGACAGGGGGCAATCAGCCCCAGCATTTT.

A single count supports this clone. CDR3: CASSPWGVGLYEQYF. DNA for the CDR3: TGTGCCAGCAGCCCCTGGGGGGTGGGCCTTTACGAGCAGTACTTC. The V gene is TRBV28, the J gene TRBJ2-7, with D perhaps TRBD2 (6 bases). V lost 6 bases and J lost 4, with 19 bases in between. There are 15 residues in the CDR3. CDR1 is MDHEN and CDR2 is SYDVKM in the germline V gene.

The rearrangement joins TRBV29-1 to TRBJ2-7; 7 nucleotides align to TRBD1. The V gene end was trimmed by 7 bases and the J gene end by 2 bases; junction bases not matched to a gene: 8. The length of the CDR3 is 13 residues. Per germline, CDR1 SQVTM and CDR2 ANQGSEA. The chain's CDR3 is CSAGDSSTYEQYF. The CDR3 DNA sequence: TGCAGCGCTGGGGACAGTTCGACCTACGAGCAGTACTTC.

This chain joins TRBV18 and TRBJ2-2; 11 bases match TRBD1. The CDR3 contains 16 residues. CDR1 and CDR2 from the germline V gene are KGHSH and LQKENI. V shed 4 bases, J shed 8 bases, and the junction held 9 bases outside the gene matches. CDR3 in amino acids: CASSLGQGALRGELFF. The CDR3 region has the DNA TGTGCCAGCTCACTCGGACAGGGGGCGCTCAGAGGGGAGCTGTTTTTT.

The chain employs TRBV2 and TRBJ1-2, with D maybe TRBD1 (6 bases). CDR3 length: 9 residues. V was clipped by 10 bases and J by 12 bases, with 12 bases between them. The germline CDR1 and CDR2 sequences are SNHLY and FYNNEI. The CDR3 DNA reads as TGTGCCATCTACCGGGACAACACCTTC. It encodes CAIYRDNTF.

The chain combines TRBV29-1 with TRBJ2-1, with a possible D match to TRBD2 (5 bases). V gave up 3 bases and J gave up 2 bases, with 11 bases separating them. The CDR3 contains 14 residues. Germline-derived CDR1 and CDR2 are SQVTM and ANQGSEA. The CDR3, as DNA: TGCAGCGTTGACGGGGAGCAGCCCTACAATGAGCAGTTCTTC. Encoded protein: CSVDGEQPYNEQFF.

The CDR3, as DNA: TGTGCCAGCAGCTGGACTAGCGGGAAAAAGGGGTACAATGAGCAGTTCTTC. Protein: CASSWTSGKKGYNEQFF. The chain carries TRBV27 and TRBJ2-1; TRBD2 matches 12 bases. The CDR3 is 17 residues long. The germline V gene has CDR1 MNHEY and CDR2 SMNVEV (reference sequence). After removal of 6 bases from V and 4 bases from J, the junction contained 10 bases not matched to a gene.

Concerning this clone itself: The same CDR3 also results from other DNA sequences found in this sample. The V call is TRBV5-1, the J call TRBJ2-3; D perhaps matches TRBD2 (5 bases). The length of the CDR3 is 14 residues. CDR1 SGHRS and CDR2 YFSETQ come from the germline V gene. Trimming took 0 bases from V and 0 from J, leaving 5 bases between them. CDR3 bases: TGCGCCAGCAGCTTGGGCGGGAGCACAGATACGCAGTATTTT. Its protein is CASSLGGSTDTQYF.

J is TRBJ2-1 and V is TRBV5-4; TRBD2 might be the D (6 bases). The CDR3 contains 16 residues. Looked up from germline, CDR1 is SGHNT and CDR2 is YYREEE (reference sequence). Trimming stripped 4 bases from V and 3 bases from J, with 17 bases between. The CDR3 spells CASSPRAGTVYNEQFF. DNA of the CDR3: TGTGCCAGCAGCCCTAGGGCGGGAACCGTCTACAATGAGCAGTTCTTC.

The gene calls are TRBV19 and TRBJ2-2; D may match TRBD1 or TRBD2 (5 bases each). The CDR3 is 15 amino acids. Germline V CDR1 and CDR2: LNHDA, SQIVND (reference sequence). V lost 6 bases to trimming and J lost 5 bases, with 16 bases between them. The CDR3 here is CASSPGPGGTGELFF. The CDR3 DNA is TGTGCCAGTAGCCCGGGGCCGGGCGGGACCGGGGAGCTGTTTTTT.

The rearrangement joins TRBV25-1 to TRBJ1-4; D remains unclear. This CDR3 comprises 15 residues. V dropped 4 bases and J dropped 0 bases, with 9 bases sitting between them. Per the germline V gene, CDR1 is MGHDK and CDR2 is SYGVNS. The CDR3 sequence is CASSGPGTTNEKLFF. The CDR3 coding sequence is TGTGCCAGCAGTGGCCCGGGGACAACTAATGAAAAACTGTTTTTT.

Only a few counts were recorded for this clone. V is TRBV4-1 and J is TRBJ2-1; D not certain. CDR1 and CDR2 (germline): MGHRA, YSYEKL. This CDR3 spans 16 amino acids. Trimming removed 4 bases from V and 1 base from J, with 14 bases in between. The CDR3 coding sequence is TGCGCCAGCAGCCGGGTCGGTTCGGTTTCCTACAATGAGCAGTTCTTC. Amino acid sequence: CASSRVGSVSYNEQFF.

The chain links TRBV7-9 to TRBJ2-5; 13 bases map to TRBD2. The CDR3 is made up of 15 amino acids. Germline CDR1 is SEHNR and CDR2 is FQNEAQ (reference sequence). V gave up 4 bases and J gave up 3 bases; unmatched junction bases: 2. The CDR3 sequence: CASSYGTSGKETQYF. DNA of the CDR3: TGTGCCAGCAGCTACGGGACTAGCGGGAAAGAGACCCAGTACTTC.